The TCR beta chain under discussion was sequenced for a study of radiation and T cells in renal cell carcinoma. The study's findings and limits: From baseline, blood top tumor clonotypes peaked at 2 weeks post-radiation.

As to this clone: Its antigen is not identified.

The CDR3 has 12 amino acids. With 4 bases removed from V and 6 bases from J, the gap between germline ends came to 11 bases. Germline V CDR1 and CDR2: SGHRS, YFSETQ. Time point described: baseline pretreatment blood. Treatment noted: 15 Gy SBRT to primary tumor, nephrectomy 4 weeks later. Method: immunoSEQ multiplex PCR; TCRdb's copy keeps in-frame clones and lacks some. Here the sample spans about 95,000 clones, around 88% being singletons. The chain is built from TRBV5-1 and TRBJ2-7, with D possibly being TRBD2 (6 bases). The starting material was blood, obtained from a patient whose treatment included radiotherapy and nephrectomy. The sequence was collected from a man in his fifties with renal cell carcinoma. The CDR3 nucleotides are TGCGCCAGCAGCGAGGACTATAGCGAGCAGTACTTC. Residues: CASSEDYSEQYF.